This TCR beta chain was documented in a study of T cell responses to AZD1222 COVID-19 vaccine. Study results and caveats: Repertoires were sampled only after the peak T cell response. Baseline seropositives among AZD1222 recipients totaled only 5 to 7. With two AZD1222 doses given, Spike-specific TCR breadth and depth both rose. A mostly white British donor set with more females was recruited, and clonal diversity was possibly underestimated.

Assay used: immunoSEQ multiplex PCR; TCRdb lists only in-frame clones, some missing. The sample has about 120,000 clones, 88% seen once; the top ten hold 18%. Points on this clone: Its matching antigen is unknown.

The CDR3 runs 13 residues. The germline CDR1 and CDR2 sequences are SGHRS and YFSETQ. V shed 3 bases, J shed 9 bases, and the junction held 9 bases outside the gene matches. The starting material was peripheral blood, obtained on day 0 of MenACWY control vaccination. The receptor's source is an adult in good health. The rearrangement links TRBV5-1 to TRBJ2-7; 7 bases agree with TRBD1. The DNA for the CDR3 is TGCGCCAGCAGCTCAGGGGGACCTACGACGCAGTACTTC. Amino acid sequence: CASSSGGPTTQYF.